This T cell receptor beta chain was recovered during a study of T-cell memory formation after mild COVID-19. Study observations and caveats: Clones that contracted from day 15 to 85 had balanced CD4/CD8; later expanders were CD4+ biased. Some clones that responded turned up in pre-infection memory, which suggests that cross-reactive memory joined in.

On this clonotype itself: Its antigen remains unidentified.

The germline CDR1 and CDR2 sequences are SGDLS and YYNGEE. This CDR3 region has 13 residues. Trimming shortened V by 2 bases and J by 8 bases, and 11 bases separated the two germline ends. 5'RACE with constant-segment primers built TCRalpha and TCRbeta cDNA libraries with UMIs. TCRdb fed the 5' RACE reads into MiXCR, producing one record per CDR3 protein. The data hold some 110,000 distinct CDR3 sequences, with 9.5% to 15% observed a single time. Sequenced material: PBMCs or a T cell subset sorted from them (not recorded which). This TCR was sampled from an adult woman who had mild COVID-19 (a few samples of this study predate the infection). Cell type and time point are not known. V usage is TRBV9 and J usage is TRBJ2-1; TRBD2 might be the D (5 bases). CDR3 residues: CASSVGSVDEQFF. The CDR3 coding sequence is TGTGCCAGCAGCGTTGGGAGCGTCGATGAGCAGTTCTTC. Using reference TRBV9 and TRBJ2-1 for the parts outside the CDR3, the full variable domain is DSGVTQTPKHLITATGQRVTLRCSPRSGDLSVYWYQQSLDQGLQFLIQYYNGEERAKGNILERFSAQQFPDLHSELNLSSLELGDSALYFCASSVGSVDEQFFGPGTRLTVL.